This TCR beta chain was sequenced for a study of patients and donors after allogeneic stem cell transplantation. In TCRdb, the RT-PCR reads were re-called with MiXCR into one record per CDR3 protein. The data show about 150,000 distinct CDR3 sequences, roughly 24% seen once. The CDR3 has 12 amino acids. In germline, CDR1 is DFQATT, CDR2 SNEGSKA (reference sequence). V was cut by 4 bases and J by 2 bases, with 9 bases left in between. The TCR was taken from a human donor who was either an allogeneic HSCT recipient or a stem cell or donor lymphocyte infusion donor (not recorded which). It is not recorded whose cells these are; they may come from a transplant donor. Sequencing was done on a sample of blood, either unsorted or a sorted T cell fraction (not recorded which). The gene calls are TRBV20-1 and TRBJ2-7, with TRBD2 as a possible D gene (5 bases). The CDR3 DNA reads TGCAGTGCTAAAACTAGGACCTACGAGCAGTACTTC. Translated: CSAKTRTYEQYF.